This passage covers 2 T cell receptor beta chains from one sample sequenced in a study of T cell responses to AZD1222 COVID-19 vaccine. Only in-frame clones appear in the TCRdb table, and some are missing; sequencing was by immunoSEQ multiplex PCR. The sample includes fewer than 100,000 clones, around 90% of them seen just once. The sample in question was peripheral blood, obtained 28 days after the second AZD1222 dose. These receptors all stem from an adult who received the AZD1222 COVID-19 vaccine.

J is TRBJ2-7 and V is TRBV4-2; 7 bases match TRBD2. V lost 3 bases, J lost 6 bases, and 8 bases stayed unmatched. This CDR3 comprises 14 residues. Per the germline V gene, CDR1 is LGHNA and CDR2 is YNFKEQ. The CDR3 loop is CASSQTRTRVEQYF. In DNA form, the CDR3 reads TGTGCCAGCAGCCAGACCAGGACTAGAGTCGAGCAGTACTTC.

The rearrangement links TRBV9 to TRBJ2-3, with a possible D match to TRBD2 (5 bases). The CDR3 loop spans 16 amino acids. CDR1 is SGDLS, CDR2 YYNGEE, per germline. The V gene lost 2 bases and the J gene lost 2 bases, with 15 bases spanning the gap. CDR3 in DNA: TGTGCCAGCAGCGTCATAACGGGATCTCACACAGATACGCAGTATTTT. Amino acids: CASSVITGSHTDTQYF.